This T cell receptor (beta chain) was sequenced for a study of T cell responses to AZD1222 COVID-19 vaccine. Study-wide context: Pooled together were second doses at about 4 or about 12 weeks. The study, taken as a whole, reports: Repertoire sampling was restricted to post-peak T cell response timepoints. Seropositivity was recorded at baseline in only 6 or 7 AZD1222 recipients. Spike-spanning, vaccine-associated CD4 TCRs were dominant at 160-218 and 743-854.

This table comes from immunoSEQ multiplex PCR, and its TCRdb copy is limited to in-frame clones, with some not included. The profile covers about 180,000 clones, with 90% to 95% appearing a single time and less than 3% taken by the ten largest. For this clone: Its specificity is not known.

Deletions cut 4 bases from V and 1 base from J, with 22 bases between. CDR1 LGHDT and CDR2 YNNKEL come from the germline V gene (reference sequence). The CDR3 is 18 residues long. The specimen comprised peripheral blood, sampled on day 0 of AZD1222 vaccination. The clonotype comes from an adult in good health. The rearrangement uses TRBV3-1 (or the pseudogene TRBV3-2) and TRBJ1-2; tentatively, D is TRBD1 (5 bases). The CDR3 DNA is TGTGCCAGCAGCCTTACCGCCTCCCCGGGACGGGGTAACTATGGCTACACCTTC. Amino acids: CASSLTASPGRGNYGYTF.